The clone carrying this TCR beta chain was seen a handful of times. Its antigen is still unknown. This sample was included in a study of chemoradiotherapy in HPV16-positive cancers. Repeated repertoire sampling spanned the course of chemoradiotherapy. Assay used: immunoSEQ multiplex PCR; TCRdb lists only in-frame clones, some missing. The data contain 3,500 to 5,000 clones, roughly 77% of them singletons. CDR1 is MDHEN, CDR2 SYDVKM, per germline. CDR3 length: 17 residues. The V end was cut by 6 bases, the J end by 0 bases, with 18 bases between. Findings of the study overall: Only two HPV16-positive patients supplied the functional HPV-specificity definition.

The sample here was taken from a patient who underwent chemoradiotherapy. J is TRBJ1-5 and V is TRBV28; TRBD1 might be the D (6 bases). This sequence originates from a human donor with HPV-associated anogenital cancer. The CDR3 sequence is CASSPVGQLYSNQPQHF. In nucleotides, the CDR3 is TGTGCCAGCAGCCCCGTTGGACAGCTTTATAGCAATCAGCCCCAGCATTTT.